Listed here are 25 T cell receptor beta chains from one sample, sequenced in a study of T cell repertoires in cytomegalovirus infection. MiXCR was run by TCRdb on the reads, yielding one entry per CDR3 protein. The repertoire holds around 290,000 distinct CDR3 sequences, with roughly 25% as singletons. The material sequenced was PBMCs. The receptor source for this set is a human donor in good health (CMV status not recorded). Some clones in this sample may be carry-over from other donors' samples.

This clonotype was recorded a few times. This chain links TRBV5-1 with TRBJ2-3; D gene ambiguous. V lost 6 bases and J lost 0, with 17 bases in between. Germline CDR1 SGHRS, CDR2 YFSETQ. There are 16 residues in the CDR3. DNA of the CDR3: TGCGCCAGCACCCTAGTCCCCATGCCCAGCACAGATACGCAGTATTTT. It encodes CASTLVPMPSTDTQYF.

This clonotype was seen a few times. This chain links TRBV7-2 with TRBJ1-2; maybe TRBD1 (6 bases). Per the germline V gene, CDR1 is SGHTA and CDR2 is FQGNSA. With 0 bases removed from V and 8 bases from J, the gap between germline ends came to 16 bases. The CDR3 is made up of 15 amino acids. As DNA, the CDR3 is TGTGCCAGCAGCTTAGCGACGGTGGGGGCCAGGGGCTACACCTTC. Its protein product is CASSLATVGARGYTF.

This clonotype was observed many times. This CDR3 is CASSSGQGLAAFF. CDR3 bases: TGTGCCAGCAGCTCAGGACAGGGCCTTGCGGCTTTCTTT. This chain connects TRBV7-2 to TRBJ1-1; TRBD1 matches 8 bases. The CDR3 sequence is 13 residues long. The V and J ends lost 4 bases and 11 bases, in that order; junction bases with no gene match: 9. Germline V gene sequence: CDR1 SGHTA, CDR2 FQGNSA.

This clonotype appeared many times. The DNA for the CDR3 is TGTGCCAGCAGCTTGATCGGGACAACCTACGAGCAGTACTTC. This sequence encodes CASSLIGTTYEQYF. The chain has TRBV7-2 and TRBJ2-7, with D possibly being TRBD1 (6 bases). With 3 bases removed from V and 2 bases from J, the gap between germline ends came to 11 bases. The CDR3 sequence is 14 residues long. From germline, CDR1 is SGHTA and CDR2 FQGNSA. Full variable domain (remainder filled in from reference TRBV7-2 and TRBJ2-7): GAGVSQSPSNKVTEKGKDVELRCDPISGHTALYWYRQSLGQGLEFLIYFQGNSAPDKSGLPSDRFSAERTGGSVSTLTIQRTQQEDSAVYLCASSLIGTTYEQYFGPGTRLTVT.

Points on this clonotype: A much bigger clone sits one base away, suggesting this may be a read error. The rearrangement links TRBV7-9 to TRBJ1-4; unclear D gene. The CDR3 is 13 amino acids. CDR1 is SEHNR, CDR2 FQNEAQ, per germline (reference sequence). CDR3 sequence (DNA): TGTGCCAGCACCGAGACGCACAGTGAAGAACTGTTTTTT. Translation gives CASTETHSEELFF.

At least ten counts were recorded for this clonotype. The chain has TRBV7-2 and TRBJ2-3, with D hard to call. The ends were cut back, 2 bases at V and 2 bases at J, with 8 bases in the middle. Germline lookup yields CDR1 SGHTA and CDR2 FQGNSA. This CDR3 is 14 amino acids long. CDR3 in amino acids: CASSLFQITDTQYF. CDR3 nucleotide sequence: TGTGCCAGCAGCTTATTCCAGATCACAGATACGCAGTATTTT.

This clonotype was counted only a few times. This may arise from a read error, as a much more abundant clone is one base away. The chain combines TRBV7-2 with TRBJ1-2, with 10 bases aligning to TRBD1. This CDR3 has 14 amino acids. CDR1 and CDR2 (germline): SGHTA, FQGNSA. The CDR3 bases are TGTGCCGGCAGCTTGTGGGGACAGGGGAATGGCTACACCTTC. Its translation is CAGSLWGQGNGYTF.

The table lists this clonotype with many counts. The V gene is TRBV7-2, the J gene TRBJ2-5; 8 bases are shared with TRBD1. J gave up 5 bases and V 5 bases, and 10 bases lay outside the gene matches. Looked up from germline, CDR1 is SGHTA and CDR2 is FQGNSA. The CDR3 loop spans 15 amino acids. DNA for the CDR3: TGTGCCAGCAGCGGTACAGGGGGGCGCCCCGAGACCCAGTACTTC. Residues: CASSGTGGRPETQYF.

The chain recombines TRBV28 with TRBJ2-6, with D tentatively TRBD1 or TRBD2 (7 bases each). Deletions cut 6 bases from V and 0 bases from J, with 21 bases between. Germline CDR1 and CDR2: MDHEN and SYDVKM. The CDR3 has 19 amino acids. CDR3: CASSPRGGDLRSGANVLTF. The DNA for the CDR3 is TGTGCCAGCAGCCCCAGGGGGGGGGACTTACGCTCTGGGGCCAACGTCCTGACTTTC.

The rearrangement uses TRBV28 and TRBJ1-4; TRBD1 matches 10 bases. The V segment lost 6 bases and the J segment 7 bases; nucleotides outside the gene matches: 2. The CDR3 is 13 amino acids. Per germline, CDR1 MDHEN and CDR2 SYDVKM. The CDR3 sequence: CASRGTGVEKLFF. The CDR3 DNA sequence: TGTGCCAGCAGGGGGACAGGGGTTGAAAAACTGTTTTTT.

V gene TRBV27 combines with J gene TRBJ2-7; 12 bases match TRBD2. The ends lost 8 bases at V and 3 bases at J; junction bases unmatched: 8. CDR1 and CDR2 from the germline V gene are MNHEY and SMNVEV (reference sequence). The CDR3 runs 15 residues. The CDR3 region is CASRFRLAGDYEQYF. Here the CDR3 DNA reads TGTGCCAGCCGGTTTCGACTAGCGGGGGACTACGAGCAGTACTTC.

The V and J genes are TRBV5-1 and TRBJ2-3, with 8 positions matching TRBD2. Germline assignment: CDR1 SGHRS and CDR2 YFSETQ. The CDR3 loop spans 16 amino acids. V was pared by 3 bases and J by 4 bases, with 10 bases of the junction left unmatched. The CDR3 spells CASSSLGSGRADTQYF. CDR3 bases: TGCGCCAGCAGCTCCCTGGGGAGCGGGAGAGCAGATACGCAGTATTTT. The full variable domain, completed using reference TRBV5-1 and TRBJ2-3, is KAGVTQTPRYLIKTRGQQVTLSCSPISGHRSVSWYQQTPGQGLQFLFEYFSETQRNKGNFPGRFSGRQFSNSRSEMNVSTLELGDSALYLCASSSLGSGRADTQYFGPGTRLTVL.

The chain has TRBV11-2 and TRBJ2-2; 7 bases line up with TRBD2. Germline CDR1 SGHAT, CDR2 FQNNGV. The CDR3 covers 16 residues. V dropped 3 bases and J dropped 1; count of bases not matched to a gene: 5. DNA of the CDR3: TGTGCCAGCAGCTTTTATACGGGAGGGAACACCGGGGAGCTGTTTTTT. This translates into CASSFYTGGNTGELFF. Looking up the rest from reference TRBV11-2 and TRBJ2-2 gives the full variable domain: EAGVAQSPRYKIIEKRQSVAFWCNPISGHATLYWYQQILGQGPKLLIQFQNNGVVDDSQLPKDRFSAERLKGVDSTLKIQPAKLEDSAVYLCASSFYTGGNTGELFFGEGSRLTVL.

This clonotype has at least ten counts. The J gene is TRBJ2-7, the V gene TRBV7-2; the match to TRBD1 covers 9 bases. This CDR3 is built from 14 residues. Germline values: CDR1 SGHTA, CDR2 FQGNSA. V was clipped by 6 bases and J by 3 bases; unmatched bases: 6. The CDR3 loop is CASRPGQGYYEQYF. The DNA of the CDR3 is TGTGCCAGCAGACCGGGACAGGGTTACTACGAGCAGTACTTC.

Many counts were recorded for this clonotype. J is TRBJ2-1 and V is TRBV20-1, with TRBD2 matching 10 bases. The length of the CDR3 is 15 residues. CDR1 and CDR2 from the germline V gene are DFQATT and SNEGSKA (reference sequence). V shed 5 bases and J 8 bases; nucleotides not matched to a gene: 12. CDR3 DNA sequence: TGCAGTGCTGCCCCTACTAGCGGGATAGGCGATGAGCAGTTCTTC. Protein sequence: CSAAPTSGIGDEQFF.

To note about this clonotype: The junction shows a germline mismatch at one end, possibly a read error. V and J are TRBV5-3 and TRBJ2-1, with a tentative D call TRBD2 (6 bases). TRBV5-3 is recorded as an ORF, its role being uncertain. This CDR3 spans 16 amino acids. CDR3 sequence (DNA): TGTGCCAGCAGCTTTGGAGGGCCGAGCTCCTACAATGAGCAGTTCTTC. Protein sequence: CASSFGGPSSYNEQFF.

This clonotype was picked up many times. The chain links TRBV6-2 or TRBV6-3 to TRBJ2-1; either TRBD1 or TRBD2 may fit D (7 bases each). The CDR3 is 16 amino acids. V lost 7 bases to trimming and J lost 3 bases, with 19 bases between them. CDR1 MNHEY and CDR2 SVGEGT come from the germline V gene. CDR3 in DNA: TGTGCCAGCACCTCGGGAGGAGCAGGGGGCTACAATGAGCAGTTCTTC. Residues: CASTSGGAGGYNEQFF.

This clonotype was seen many times. The rearrangement joins TRBV7-2 to TRBJ1-4; D not resolved. The germline CDR1 and CDR2 sequences are SGHTA and FQGNSA. The CDR3 has 13 amino acids. Trimming pared 0 bases from V and 7 bases from J, leaving 6 bases between. The DNA of the CDR3 is TGTGCCAGCAGCTTAGCTGCGGGTGAAAAACTGTTTTTT. It specifies CASSLAAGEKLFF.

The rearrangement uses TRBV5-6 and TRBJ2-1; 7 bases line up with TRBD2. J lost 8 bases, V lost 0 bases, and 8 bases had no gene match. This CDR3 has 15 amino acids. Germline V gene sequence: CDR1 SGHDT, CDR2 YYEEEE. CDR3 residues: CASSLGASGRDEQFF. The CDR3 bases are TGTGCCAGCAGCTTGGGGGCTAGCGGCAGGGATGAGCAGTTCTTC.

A few counts support this clonotype. The CDR3 here is CSVDRVDGYGYTF. CDR3 DNA sequence: TGCAGCGTGGACAGGGTGGACGGCTATGGCTACACCTTC. The rearrangement uses TRBV29-1 and TRBJ1-2; 8 bases are shared with TRBD1. CDR1 is SQVTM and CDR2 is ANQGSEA in the germline V gene. The CDR3 spans 13 residues. V trimming: 6 bases; J trimming: 4 bases; junction bases outside the gene matches: 7.

This clonotype has a count of ten or more. V and J are TRBV3-1 and TRBJ1-6, with D perhaps matching TRBD1 (6 bases). The V gene's germline CDR1 is LGHDT and CDR2 YNNKEL (reference sequence). Trimming shortened V by 0 bases and J by 8 bases, and 20 bases separated the two germline ends. This CDR3 has 18 residues. CDR3 sequence (DNA): TGTGCCAGCAGCCAAGATAGGTTCGACAGGACACGCGATTCACCCCTCCACTTT. It encodes CASSQDRFDRTRDSPLHF.

This clonotype was observed at least ten times. V usage is TRBV27 and J usage is TRBJ1-6; D is possibly TRBD1 (6 bases). The length of the CDR3 is 14 residues. Deletions cut 3 bases from V and 10 bases from J, with 13 bases between. From germline, CDR1 is MNHEY and CDR2 SMNVEV (reference sequence). The CDR3 DNA reads TGTGCCAGCAGTTTTGGACAGCTTTCCTCACCCCTCCACTTT. Residues: CASSFGQLSSPLHF.

The J gene is TRBJ2-7, the V gene TRBV12-3 or TRBV12-4, with D uncertain. The CDR3 has 14 amino acids. V lost 3 bases, J lost 4 bases, and 13 bases lay in between. CDR3 in DNA: TGTGCCAGCAGTTTCAGACAAGGGAAGTACGAGCAGTACTTC. Protein sequence: CASSFRQGKYEQYF.

This clonotype has only a few counts. The chain carries TRBV29-1 and TRBJ1-1; the match to TRBD1 covers 8 bases. Germline V gene lookup returns CDR1 SQVTM and CDR2 ANQGSEA. The CDR3 loop spans 12 amino acids. J lost 3 bases, V lost 6 bases, and 3 bases had no gene match. CDR3 protein: CSVRGLDTEAFF. The DNA for the CDR3 is TGCAGCGTCAGGGGGCTTGACACTGAAGCTTTCTTT.

V gene TRBV6-8 combines with J gene TRBJ2-2; 10 bases map to TRBD1. CDR1 and CDR2 from the germline V gene are MNHGY and SAAAGT. The CDR3 runs to 14 residues. Unmatched junction bases numbered 2, after V lost 4 bases and J lost 6 bases. Here the CDR3 reads CASSWDRGPGELFF. The CDR3 nucleotides read TGTGCCAGCAGTTGGGACAGGGGACCCGGGGAGCTGTTTTTT.